Following are 30 T cell receptor beta chains from one sample sequenced in a study of tumor-infiltrating lymphocytes in primary liver carcinoma. A constant-region primer served to make TCR beta cDNA from about 490 ng total RNA. Modified slightly, ARM-PCR produced TCR beta libraries over three nested multiplex PCR rounds. With TRBV1-TRBV30 forward primers and a C-beta reverse primer, the first two PCR rounds were run for nine to eleven cycles each. MiXCR, run by TCRdb on the multiplex PCR reads, gives a single entry per CDR3 protein. Here the sample spans fewer than 400,000 distinct CDR3 sequences, around three fifths being singletons. Out of unsorted whole blood came the blood RNA, and germline DNA was extracted as well. Specimen: peripheral blood. Receptors originate from a woman aged 25 to 39 with primary liver carcinoma and hepatitis B virus infection.

In this sample, this clonotype turned up a few times. The junction departs from the called germline gene at one end, perhaps through a read error. This chain's CDR3 is CASSLEEARGSTDTQYF. CDR3 nucleotide sequence: TGTGCCAGTAGCTTAGAAGAGGCTAGGGGGAGCACAGATACGCAGTATTTT. This sequence joins TRBV7-8 and TRBJ2-3; TRBD1 is a possible D gene (6 bases). CDR3 size: 17 residues. Germline CDR1 reads SGHVS; CDR2 reads FQNEAQ.

A remark on this clonotype: A read error may produce the germline difference seen at one junction end. This chain joins TRBV12-3 or TRBV12-4 and TRBJ1-5; 7 nucleotides match TRBD1. This CDR3 spans 14 amino acids. The CDR3 region is CASSWGRDSQPHHF. The DNA of the CDR3 is TGTGCCAGTAGCTGGGGCAGGGACAGCCAGCCCCATCATTTT.

On this clonotype: Since no conserved phenylalanine or tryptophan closes the CDR3, a read error is the likely cause. The chain joins TRBV7-8 to TRBJ2-3; D not certain. CDR1 and CDR2 (germline): SGHVS, FQNEAQ. The CDR3 totals 12 residues. Trimming removed 3 bases at V and 3 bases at J, with 4 bases between. DNA for the CDR3: TGTGCCAGCAGCTTCAGGACAGATACGCAGTATCTT. Protein sequence: CASSFRTDTQYL.

Regarding this clonotype: A much larger clone sits a single nucleotide away, making a read error possible. The rearrangement joins TRBV29-1 to TRBJ2-1; 8 bases agree with TRBD1. The DNA end is more similar to TRBJ2-7, so the J call may be wrong. The length of the CDR3 is 15 residues. Germline lookup yields CDR1 SQVTM and CDR2 ANQGSEA. The CDR3 DNA is TGCAGCGTTACAACCGGGACAGGCGGCTACAATGAGCAGTACTTC. Translating it yields CSVTTGTGGYNEQYF.

There are a few counts of this clonotype. The chain combines TRBV19 with TRBJ2-1; possibly TRBD2 for D (6 bases). The CDR3 is 16 residues long. Germline values: CDR1 LNHDA, CDR2 SQIVND (reference sequence). With 3 bases removed from V and 0 bases from J, the gap between germline ends came to 12 bases. In nucleotides, the CDR3 is TGTGCCAGTAGTATCGGCGGGCGGGGCTCCTACAATGAGCAGTTCTTC. Its translation: CASSIGGRGSYNEQFF.

This chain connects TRBV9 to TRBJ2-1, with 7 bases aligning to TRBD2. Trimming took 6 bases from V and 6 from J; bases not matched to a gene: 12. CDR1 is SGDLS and CDR2 is YYNGEE in the germline V gene. The CDR3 has 15 residues. The CDR3 DNA reads TGTGCCAGCATCGCGAGCGGGGCGGTAATCAATGAGCAGTTCTTC. Encoded protein: CASIASGAVINEQFF.

In its sample, this clonotype was seen a few times. The rearrangement uses TRBV30 and TRBJ2-3, with TRBD1 matching 10 bases. The CDR3 spans 14 residues. Trimming took 2 bases from V and 6 from J; bases not matched to a gene: 5. The germline V gene has CDR1 GTSNPN and CDR2 SVGIG (reference sequence). CDR3 coding DNA: TGTGCCTGGAGTCCCGGGACAGGGGCGGATACGCAGTATTTT. This gives the protein CAWSPGTGADTQYF.

This clonotype was found once. Mismatch with germline at one junction end may stem from a read error. The chain has TRBV4-3 and TRBJ2-7; either TRBD1 or TRBD2 may fit D (5 bases each). This CDR3 spans 16 amino acids. From germline, CDR1 is LGHNA and CDR2 YSLEER. CDR3: CVSSPTPVVGAYEQYF. In DNA, the CDR3 is TGCGTCAGCAGCCCGACGCCTGTAGTGGGGGCCTACGAGCAGTACTTC.

Turning to this clonotype: Mismatch with germline at one junction end may stem from a read error. CDR3 region: CATSEAGRTSGQETQYF. Written as DNA, the CDR3 is TGTGCCACCAGTGAAGCGGGGCGGACTAGCGGTCAAGAGACCCAGTACTTC. V and J are TRBV6-1 and TRBJ2-5; TRBD2 agrees at 10 bases. The CDR3 totals 17 residues. Germline V gives CDR1 MNHNS, CDR2 SASEGT.

This rearrangement joins TRBV4-1 to TRBJ2-3; 8 bases line up with TRBD2. The CDR3 is 16 amino acids. Germline CDR1 is MGHRA and CDR2 is YSYEKL. Trimming at V came to 1 base and at J to 0 bases, leaving 3 bases not matched to a gene. CDR3 residues: CASSQGTSRSTDTQYF. The DNA of the CDR3 is TGCGCCAGCAGCCAAGGGACTAGCAGGAGCACAGATACGCAGTATTTT.

V and J are TRBV19 and TRBJ1-5; maybe TRBD1 (5 bases). From germline, CDR1 is LNHDA and CDR2 SQIVND (reference sequence). Trimming shortened V by 7 bases and J by 7 bases, and 11 bases separated the two germline ends. The CDR3 totals 12 residues. In DNA form, the CDR3 reads TGTGCCAGTAAAACAGGTTACCAGCCCCAGCATTTT. The encoded protein is CASKTGYQPQHF.

This clonotype was detected once. This chain links TRBV20-1 with TRBJ2-7, with TRBD2 matching 7 bases. Trimming cost V 6 bases and J 2 bases; bases outside gene matches: 13. This CDR3 comprises 15 residues. Looked up from germline, CDR1 is DFQATT and CDR2 is SNEGSKA (reference sequence). The CDR3 sequence is CSARPGEGSPYEQYF. In DNA, the CDR3 is TGCAGTGCAAGGCCGGGGGAGGGATCCCCCTACGAGCAGTACTTC.

Notes on this clonotype: The CDR3 ends on some other residue instead of the conserved phenylalanine or tryptophan, so this is likely a read error. This sequence joins TRBV6-6 and TRBJ1-5, with no clear D. The germline CDR1 and CDR2 sequences are MNHNY and SVGAGI (reference sequence). V gave up 6 bases and J gave up 0 bases, with 12 bases separating them. This CDR3 is built from 15 residues. For the CDR3, the DNA is TGTGCCAGCAGAAAACTCGGGGATAGCAATCAGCCCCAGCATATT. Translated: CASRKLGDSNQPQHI.

Concerning this clonotype: Sequence at one end of the junction differs from germline and may be a read error. The chain is built from TRBV11-3 and TRBJ1-6; D uncertain. CDR3 length: 13 residues. Germline CDR1 reads SGHNT; CDR2 reads YENEEA. The DNA of the CDR3 is TGTGCAAGCAGCTTACATGGAGATTCACCCCTCCACTTT. Translating it yields CASSLHGDSPLHF.

This clonotype was seen at least ten times. The CDR3 coding sequence is TGTGCCAGCAGCCAAGAACACTACAGCGGCGAGCAGTACTTC. Its translation is CASSQEHYSGEQYF. The V and J genes are TRBV4-2 and TRBJ2-7; possible D gene TRBD2, 5 bases. Trimming removed 0 bases at V and 6 bases at J, with 12 bases between. Looked up from germline, CDR1 is LGHNA and CDR2 is YNFKEQ. The CDR3 extends over 14 amino acids.

Concerning this clonotype itself: A read error is possible here, since a much larger clone lies one base away. The rearrangement joins TRBV4-3 to TRBJ2-3; 15 bases are shared with TRBD2. Per the germline V gene, CDR1 is LGHNA and CDR2 is YSLEER. CDR3 length equals 16 residues. CDR3 nucleotide sequence: TGCGCCAGCAGCCGCGGACTAGCGGGAGGGACAGATATGCAGTATTTT. This translates into CASSRGLAGGTDMQYF.

This clonotype was observed at least ten times. V gene TRBV5-6 combines with J gene TRBJ2-6; no clear D gene. The CDR3 consists of 15 residues. Germline assignment: CDR1 SGHDT and CDR2 YYEEEE. The ends were cut back, 0 bases at V and 2 bases at J, with 6 bases in the middle. CDR3 residues: CASSLGGAGANVLTF. The CDR3 DNA follows: TGTGCCAGCAGCTTGGGAGGAGCTGGGGCCAACGTCCTGACTTTC.

A note on this clonotype: This may arise from a read error, as a much more abundant clone is one base away. The chain carries TRBV12-3 or TRBV12-4 and TRBJ2-6; a weak D match, TRBD1 (5 bases). The CDR3 sequence is 15 residues long. CDR3 in amino acids: CASSDGISGANVLSF. For the CDR3, the DNA is TGTGCCAGCAGCGACGGCATCTCTGGGGCCAACGTCCTGTCTTTC.

The gene calls are TRBV21-1 and TRBJ1-5; the table's D call, TRBD1, was not checked against the DNA. TRBV21-1 is listed as a pseudogene. The CDR3 extends over 18 amino acids. The CDR3 coding sequence is TGTGCCAGCAGCAGCCGGGACAGGGAACGAATTACCAATCAGCCCCAGCATTTT. This encodes CASSSRDRERITNQPQHF.

This clonotype was seen many times. The V call is TRBV9, the J call TRBJ2-2; D is uncertain. V lost 0 bases, J lost 6 bases, and 3 bases lay in between. This CDR3 is 12 amino acids long. The germline gives CDR1 SGDLS, CDR2 YYNGEE. CDR3 nucleotides: TGTGCCAGCAGCGTAGATTCCGGGGAGCTGTTTTTT. Translating it yields CASSVDSGELFF.

Of note for this clonotype: The conserved closing phenylalanine or tryptophan is absent in this CDR3, likely reflecting a read error. The V and J genes are TRBV20-1 and TRBJ2-1; unclear D gene. This CDR3 has 11 residues. CDR1 is DFQATT and CDR2 is SNEGSKA in the germline V gene (reference sequence). The V gene lost 0 bases and the J gene lost 11 bases, with 8 bases spanning the gap. CDR3 sequence: CSARDLQKQFV. CDR3 coding DNA: TGCAGTGCTAGAGATCTACAAAAGCAGTTCGTC.

Note on this clonotype: Just one base apart from a much larger clone, this may be a read error. V gene TRBV12-3 or TRBV12-4 combines with J gene TRBJ2-1; tentatively, D is TRBD1 or TRBD2 (5 bases each). CDR3 length equals 15 residues. The V end was cut by 10 bases, the J end by 0 bases, with 16 bases between. The CDR3 loop is CAIRADLSSYNEQFF. Here the CDR3 DNA reads TGTGCCATCAGGGCGGACTTAAGCTCCTACAATGAGCAGTTCTTC.

This clonotype was seen repeatedly, ten times or more. This rearrangement joins TRBV4-2 to TRBJ2-1, with a possible D match to TRBD2 (5 bases). The CDR3 is 14 residues long. V lost 4 bases and J lost 11, with 18 bases in between. The V gene's germline CDR1 is LGHNA and CDR2 YNFKEQ. The chain's CDR3 is CASSRTGPHEKQFF. In DNA, the CDR3 is TGTGCCAGCAGCCGGACTGGGCCACATGAAAAGCAGTTCTTC.

The gene calls are TRBV5-5 and TRBJ2-2; no reliable D call. The V gene lost 10 bases and the J gene lost 0 bases, with 13 bases spanning the gap. This CDR3 region has 14 residues. In germline, CDR1 is SGHKS, CDR2 YYEKEE (reference sequence). CDR3 sequence reads: CAWSVGPNTGELFF. CDR3 nucleotides: TGTGCCTGGAGTGTGGGCCCGAACACCGGGGAGCTGTTTTTT. The full variable domain, in which reference TRBV5-5 and TRBJ2-2 provide the parts outside the CDR3, is DAGVTQSPTHLIKTRGQQVTLRCSPISGHKSVSWYQQVLGQGPQFIFQYYEKEERGRGNFPDRFSARQFPNYSSELNVNALLLGDSALYLCAWSVGPNTGELFFGEGSRLTVL.

The count of this clonotype is one. A junction end diverges from the germline sequence, so it may reflect a read error. The V call is TRBV6-2 or TRBV6-3, the J call TRBJ2-1, with a tentative D call TRBD1 (6 bases). Germline-derived CDR1 and CDR2 are MNHEY and SVGEGT. CDR3 length: 15 amino acids. The CDR3 coding sequence is TGTGCCAGCAAACAGGGATGGCCTCCAAGGAATGAGCATTTCTTC. Translating gives CASKQGWPPRNEHFF.

In this sample, this clonotype turned up many times. J is TRBJ2-5 and V is TRBV6-6, with D uncertain. The CDR3 is 16 amino acids. Trimming removed 0 bases from V and 5 bases from J, with 16 bases in between. The germline V gene has CDR1 MNHNY and CDR2 SVGAGI (reference sequence). The CDR3 nucleotides read TGTGCCAGCAGTTACTCACTCAGATCGGCTCGGGAGACCCAGTACTTC. Encoded protein: CASSYSLRSARETQYF.

This clonotype showed up many times. The genes are TRBV6-6 and TRBJ2-2; 11 bases match TRBD2. V gave up 6 bases and J gave up 6 bases; unmatched junction bases: 3. This CDR3 contains 14 residues. In germline, CDR1 is MNHNY, CDR2 SVGAGI (reference sequence). CDR3 protein: CASRVAGGAGELFF. The CDR3 DNA reads TGTGCCAGCAGAGTAGCGGGAGGGGCCGGGGAGCTGTTTTTT.

The genes are TRBV12-3 or TRBV12-4 and TRBJ1-5, with 8 bases identical to TRBD1. J lost 7 bases, V lost 3 bases, and 5 bases had no gene match. The CDR3 covers 14 residues. The CDR3 loop is CASSFQGARQPQHF. CDR3 bases: TGTGCCAGCAGTTTTCAGGGGGCGAGGCAGCCCCAGCATTTT.

For this clonotype: A read error may explain this, as a much larger clone is one base away. The rearrangement links TRBV12-3 or TRBV12-4 to TRBJ1-5, with D uncertain. The CDR3 spans 14 residues. The CDR3 region has the DNA TGTGCCAGCAGTTTGAGGGCCACGAATCAGCCCCAGCGTTTT. Protein product: CASSLRATNQPQRF.

A few counts support this clonotype. This may arise from a read error, as a much more abundant clone is one base away. V and J are TRBV29-1 and TRBJ1-5, with 7 nucleotides matching TRBD1. Germline V lookup: CDR1 SQVTM, CDR2 ANQGSEA. This CDR3 spans 14 amino acids. The CDR3 loop reads CNVETGNSNQPQHF. The DNA for the CDR3 is TGCAACGTTGAGACAGGGAATAGCAATCAGCCCCAGCATTTT.